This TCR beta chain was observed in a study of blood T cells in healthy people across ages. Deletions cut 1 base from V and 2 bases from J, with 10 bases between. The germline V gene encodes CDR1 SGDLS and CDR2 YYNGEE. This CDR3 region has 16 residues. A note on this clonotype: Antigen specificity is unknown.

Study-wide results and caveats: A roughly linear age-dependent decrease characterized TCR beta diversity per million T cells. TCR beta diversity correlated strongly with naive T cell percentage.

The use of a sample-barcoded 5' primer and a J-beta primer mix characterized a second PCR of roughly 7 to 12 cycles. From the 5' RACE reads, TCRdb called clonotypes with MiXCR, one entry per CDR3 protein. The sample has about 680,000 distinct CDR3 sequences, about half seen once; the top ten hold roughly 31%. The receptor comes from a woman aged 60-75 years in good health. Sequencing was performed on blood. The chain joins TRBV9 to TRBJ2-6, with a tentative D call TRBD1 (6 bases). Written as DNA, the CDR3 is TGTGCCAGCAGCGTATCGGACAGTGCTGGGGCCAACGTCCTGACTTTC. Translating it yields CASSVSDSAGANVLTF. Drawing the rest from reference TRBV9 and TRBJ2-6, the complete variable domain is DSGVTQTPKHLITATGQRVTLRCSPRSGDLSVYWYQQSLDQGLQFLIQYYNGEERAKGNILERFSAQQFPDLHSELNLSSLELGDSALYFCASSVSDSAGANVLTFGAGSRLTVL.